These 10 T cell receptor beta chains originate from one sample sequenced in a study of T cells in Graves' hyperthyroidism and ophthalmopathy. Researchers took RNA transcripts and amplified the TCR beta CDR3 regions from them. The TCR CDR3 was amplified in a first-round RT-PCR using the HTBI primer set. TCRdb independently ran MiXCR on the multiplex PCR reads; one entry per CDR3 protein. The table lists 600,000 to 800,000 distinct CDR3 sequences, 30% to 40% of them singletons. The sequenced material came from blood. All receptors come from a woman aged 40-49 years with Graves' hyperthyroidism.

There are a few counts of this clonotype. The CDR3 DNA sequence: TGTGCCAGCAGTTACCCTCGTCCCGGGACAGGGGGCGAGTACAATGGCTACACCTTC. The encoded protein is CASSYPRPGTGGEYNGYTF. V usage is TRBV7-2 and J usage is TRBJ1-2, with 12 bases aligning to TRBD1. Unmatched junction bases numbered 20, after V lost 6 bases and J lost 6 bases. In germline, CDR1 is SGHTA, CDR2 FQGNSA. This CDR3 comprises 19 residues.

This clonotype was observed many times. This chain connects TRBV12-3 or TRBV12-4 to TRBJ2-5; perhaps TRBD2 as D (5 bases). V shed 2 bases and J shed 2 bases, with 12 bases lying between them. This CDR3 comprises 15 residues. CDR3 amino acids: CASSLRRSWQETQYF. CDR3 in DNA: TGTGCCAGCAGTTTAAGGAGGTCTTGGCAAGAGACCCAGTACTTC.

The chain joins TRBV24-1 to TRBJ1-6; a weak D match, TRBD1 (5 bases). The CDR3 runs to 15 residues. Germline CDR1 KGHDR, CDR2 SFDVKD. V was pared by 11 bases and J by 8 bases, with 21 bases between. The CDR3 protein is CASRWGIQGDSPLHF. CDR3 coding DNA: TGTGCCAGCAGGTGGGGTATCCAGGGAGATTCACCCCTCCACTTT.

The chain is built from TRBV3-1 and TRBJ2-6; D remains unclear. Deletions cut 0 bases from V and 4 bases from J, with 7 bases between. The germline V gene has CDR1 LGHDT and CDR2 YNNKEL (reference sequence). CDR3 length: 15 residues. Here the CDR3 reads CASSQERRGANVLTF. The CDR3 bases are TGTGCCAGCAGCCAAGAACGACGGGGGGCCAACGTCCTGACTTTC. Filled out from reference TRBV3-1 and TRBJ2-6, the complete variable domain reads DTAVSQTPKYLVTQMGNDKSIKCEQNLGHDTMYWYKQDSKKFLKIMFSYNNKELIINETVPNRFSPKSPDKAHLNLHINSLELGDSAVYFCASSQERRGANVLTFGAGSRLTVL.

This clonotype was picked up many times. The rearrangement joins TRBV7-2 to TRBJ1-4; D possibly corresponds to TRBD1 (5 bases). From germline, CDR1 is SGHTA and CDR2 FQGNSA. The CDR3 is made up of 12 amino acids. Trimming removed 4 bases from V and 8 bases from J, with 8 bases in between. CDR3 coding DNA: TGTGCCAGCAGCTCCTACAGGGAAAAACTGTTTTTT. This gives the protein CASSSYREKLFF.

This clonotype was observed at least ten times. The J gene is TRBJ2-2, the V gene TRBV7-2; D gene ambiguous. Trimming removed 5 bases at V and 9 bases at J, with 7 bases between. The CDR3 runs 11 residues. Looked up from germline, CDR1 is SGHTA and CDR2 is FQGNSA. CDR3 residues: CASSPRRELFF. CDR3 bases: TGTGCCAGCAGCCCCCGCCGGGAGCTGTTTTTT.

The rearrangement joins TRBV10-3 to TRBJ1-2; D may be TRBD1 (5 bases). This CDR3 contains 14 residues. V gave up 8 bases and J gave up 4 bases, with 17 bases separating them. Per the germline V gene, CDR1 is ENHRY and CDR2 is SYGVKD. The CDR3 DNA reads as TGTGCCATCCTGGGCGCCGCTGGGGCCTATGGCTACACCTTC. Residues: CAILGAAGAYGYTF.

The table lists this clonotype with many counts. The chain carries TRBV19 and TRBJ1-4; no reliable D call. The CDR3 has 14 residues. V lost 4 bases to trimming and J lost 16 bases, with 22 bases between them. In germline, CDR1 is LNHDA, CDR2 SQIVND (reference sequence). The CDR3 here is CASSTTQREGMAFF. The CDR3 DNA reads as TGTGCCAGTAGTACTACCCAGCGGGAAGGAATGGCGTTTTTT.

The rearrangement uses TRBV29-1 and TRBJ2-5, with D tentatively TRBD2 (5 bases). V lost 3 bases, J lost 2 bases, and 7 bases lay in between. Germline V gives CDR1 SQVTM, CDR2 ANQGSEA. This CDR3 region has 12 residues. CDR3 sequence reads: CSVDLAQETQYF. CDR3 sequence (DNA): TGCAGCGTTGATTTAGCGCAAGAGACCCAGTACTTC.

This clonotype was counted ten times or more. The CDR3 region has the DNA TGTGCCAGTACCCCTGGGCAGGCAAATCAGCCCCAGCATTTT. Protein product: CASTPGQANQPQHF. The chain uses TRBV19 and TRBJ1-5, with no clear D. Trimming cost V 7 bases and J 4 bases, with 14 bases left between them. The CDR3 extends over 14 amino acids. Germline V CDR1 and CDR2: LNHDA, SQIVND (reference sequence).